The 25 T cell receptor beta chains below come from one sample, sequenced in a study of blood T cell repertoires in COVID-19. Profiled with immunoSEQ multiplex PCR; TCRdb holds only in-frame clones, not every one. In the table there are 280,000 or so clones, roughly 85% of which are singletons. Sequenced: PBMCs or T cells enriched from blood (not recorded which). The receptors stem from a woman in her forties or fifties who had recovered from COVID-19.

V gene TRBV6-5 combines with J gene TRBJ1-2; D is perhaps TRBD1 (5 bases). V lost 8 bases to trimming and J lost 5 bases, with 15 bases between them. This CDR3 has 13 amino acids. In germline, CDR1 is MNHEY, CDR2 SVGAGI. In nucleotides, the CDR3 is TGTGCCAGCCGGGACTCCCTCTATTATGGCTACACCTTC. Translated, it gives CASRDSLYYGYTF.

This CDR3 reads CASSLERQGRGYTF. CDR3 in DNA: TGTGCCAGCAGCTTGGAGAGGCAGGGCAGGGGCTACACCTTC. The chain carries TRBV5-6 and TRBJ1-2, with a possible D match to TRBD1 (5 bases). CDR1 is SGHDT, CDR2 YYEEEE, per germline. The CDR3 loop spans 14 amino acids. The V and J ends lost 0 bases and 8 bases respectively, with 14 bases between them.

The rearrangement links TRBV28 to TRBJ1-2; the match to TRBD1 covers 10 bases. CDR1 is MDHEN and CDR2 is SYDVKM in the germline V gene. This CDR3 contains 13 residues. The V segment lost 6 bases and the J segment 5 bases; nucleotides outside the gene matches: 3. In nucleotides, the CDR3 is TGTGCCAGCAGGGGGACAGGGGTTTATGGCTACACCTTC. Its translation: CASRGTGVYGYTF.

The CDR3 DNA reads as TGTGCCAGCAGCTTGGACAGAAGCACAGATACGCAGTATTTT. The encoded protein is CASSLDRSTDTQYF. The chain employs TRBV5-4 and TRBJ2-3; D gene unclear. Looked up from germline, CDR1 is SGHNT and CDR2 is YYREEE (reference sequence). Trimming took off 0 bases at V and 0 bases at J, with 5 bases between the two ends. The CDR3 loop spans 14 amino acids.

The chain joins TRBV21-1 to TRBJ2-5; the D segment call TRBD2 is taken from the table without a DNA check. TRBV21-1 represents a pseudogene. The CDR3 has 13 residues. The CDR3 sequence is CASIPGLQETQYF. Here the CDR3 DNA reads TGTGCCAGCATCCCGGGTCTCCAAGAGACCCAGTACTTC.

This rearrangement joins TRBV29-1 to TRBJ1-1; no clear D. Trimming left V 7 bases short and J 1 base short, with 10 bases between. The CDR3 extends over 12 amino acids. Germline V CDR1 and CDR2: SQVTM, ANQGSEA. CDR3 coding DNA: TGCAGCGGAGGGTCACGGAACACTGAAGCTTTCTTT. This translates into CSGGSRNTEAFF.

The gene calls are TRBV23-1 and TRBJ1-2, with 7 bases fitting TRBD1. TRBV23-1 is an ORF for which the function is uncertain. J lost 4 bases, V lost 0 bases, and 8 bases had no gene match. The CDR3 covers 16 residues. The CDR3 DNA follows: TGCGCCAGCAGTCAATCCGAGGAGGGGGCCGCCTATGGCTACACCTTC. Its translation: CASSQSEEGAAYGYTF.

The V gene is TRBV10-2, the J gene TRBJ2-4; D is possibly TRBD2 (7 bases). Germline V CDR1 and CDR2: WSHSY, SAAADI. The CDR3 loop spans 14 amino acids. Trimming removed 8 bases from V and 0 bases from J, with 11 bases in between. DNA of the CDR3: TGCGCCAGCGCCGGGGGGCTAGCCAAAAACATTCAGTACTTC. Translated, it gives CASAGGLAKNIQYF.

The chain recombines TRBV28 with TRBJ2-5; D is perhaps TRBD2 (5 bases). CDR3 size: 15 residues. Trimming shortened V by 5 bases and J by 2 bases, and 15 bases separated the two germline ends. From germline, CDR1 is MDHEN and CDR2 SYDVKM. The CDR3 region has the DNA TGTGCCAGCAGTCCAAATATAGCGTTTCAAGAGACCCAGTACTTC. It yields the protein CASSPNIAFQETQYF. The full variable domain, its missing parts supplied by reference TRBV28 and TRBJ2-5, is DVKVTQSSRYLVKRTGEKVFLECVQDMDHENMFWYRQDPGLGLRLIYFSYDVKMKEKGDIPEGYSVSREKKERFSLILESASTNQTSMYLCASSPNIAFQETQYFGPGTRLLVL.

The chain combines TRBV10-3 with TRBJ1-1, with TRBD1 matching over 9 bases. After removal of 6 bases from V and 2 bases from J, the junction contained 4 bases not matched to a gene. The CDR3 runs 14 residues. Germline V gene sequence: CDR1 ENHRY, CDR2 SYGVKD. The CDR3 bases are TGTGCCATCAGGGCGGACAGGGGTAACACTGAAGCTTTCTTT. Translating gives CAIRADRGNTEAFF.

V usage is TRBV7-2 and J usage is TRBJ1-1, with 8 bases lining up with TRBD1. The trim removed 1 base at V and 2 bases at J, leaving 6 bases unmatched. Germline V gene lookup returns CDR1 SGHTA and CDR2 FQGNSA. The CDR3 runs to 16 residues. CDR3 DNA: TGTGCCAGCAGCTTAGGAAGGACAGGGCTAAACACTGAAGCTTTCTTT. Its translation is CASSLGRTGLNTEAFF. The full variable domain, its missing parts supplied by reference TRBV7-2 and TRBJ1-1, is GAGVSQSPSNKVTEKGKDVELRCDPISGHTALYWYRQSLGQGLEFLIYFQGNSAPDKSGLPSDRFSAERTGGSVSTLTIQRTQQEDSAVYLCASSLGRTGLNTEAFFGQGTRLTVV.

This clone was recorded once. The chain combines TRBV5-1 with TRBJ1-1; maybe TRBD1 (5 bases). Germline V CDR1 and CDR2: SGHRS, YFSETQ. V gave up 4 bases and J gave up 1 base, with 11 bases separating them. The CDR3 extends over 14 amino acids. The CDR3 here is CASSPRGRNTEAFF. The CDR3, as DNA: TGCGCCAGCAGCCCTAGGGGCAGGAACACTGAAGCTTTCTTT.

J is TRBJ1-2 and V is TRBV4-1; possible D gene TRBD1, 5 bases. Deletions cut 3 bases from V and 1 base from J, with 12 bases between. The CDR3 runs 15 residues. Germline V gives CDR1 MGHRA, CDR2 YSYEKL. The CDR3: CASSQRMDNNYGYTF. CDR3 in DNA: TGCGCCAGCAGCCAGAGGATGGACAATAACTATGGCTACACCTTC.

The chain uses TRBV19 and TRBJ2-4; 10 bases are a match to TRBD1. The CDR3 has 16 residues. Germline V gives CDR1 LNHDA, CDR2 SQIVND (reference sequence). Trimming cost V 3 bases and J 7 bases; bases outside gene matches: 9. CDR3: CASSMTSVGQGNIQYF. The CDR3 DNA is TGTGCCAGTAGTATGACCTCCGTGGGACAGGGGAACATTCAGTACTTC. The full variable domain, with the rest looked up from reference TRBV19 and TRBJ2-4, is DGGITQSPKYLFRKEGQNVTLSCEQNLNHDAMYWYRQDPGQGLRLIYYSQIVNDFQKGDIAEGYSVSREKKESFPLTVTSAQKNPTAFYLCASSMTSVGQGNIQYFGAGTRLSVL.

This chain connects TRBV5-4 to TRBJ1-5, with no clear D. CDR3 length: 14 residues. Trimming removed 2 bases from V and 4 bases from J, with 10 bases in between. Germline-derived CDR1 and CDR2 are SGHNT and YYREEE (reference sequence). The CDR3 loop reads CASSLGGGNQPQHF. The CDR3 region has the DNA TGTGCCAGCAGCTTAGGCGGAGGGAATCAGCCCCAGCATTTT. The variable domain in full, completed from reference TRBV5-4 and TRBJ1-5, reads ETGVTQSPTHLIKTRGQQVTLRCSSQSGHNTVSWYQQALGQGPQFIFQYYREEENGRGNFPPRFSGLQFPNYSSELNVNALELDDSALYLCASSLGGGNQPQHFGDGTRLSIL.

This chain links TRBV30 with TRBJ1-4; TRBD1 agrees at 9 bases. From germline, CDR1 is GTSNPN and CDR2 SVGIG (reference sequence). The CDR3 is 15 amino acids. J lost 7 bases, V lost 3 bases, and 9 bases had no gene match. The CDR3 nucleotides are TGTGCCTGGAGAAAACAGGGGGCCTATGTTGAAAAACTGTTTTTT. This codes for CAWRKQGAYVEKLFF.

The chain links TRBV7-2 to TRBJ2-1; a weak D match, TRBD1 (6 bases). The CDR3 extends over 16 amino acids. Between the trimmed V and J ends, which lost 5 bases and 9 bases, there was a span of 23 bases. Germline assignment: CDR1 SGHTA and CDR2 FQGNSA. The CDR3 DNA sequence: TGTGCCAGCAGCCAACGGTTCTCCAGGGGATCAGGTGAGCAGTTCTTC. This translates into CASSQRFSRGSGEQFF.

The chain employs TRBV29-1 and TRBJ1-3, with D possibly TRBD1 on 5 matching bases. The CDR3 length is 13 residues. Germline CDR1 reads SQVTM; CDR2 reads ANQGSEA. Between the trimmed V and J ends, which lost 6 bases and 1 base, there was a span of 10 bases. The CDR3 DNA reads TGCAGCGTAGGACATCAATCTGGAAACACCATATATTTT. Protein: CSVGHQSGNTIYF.

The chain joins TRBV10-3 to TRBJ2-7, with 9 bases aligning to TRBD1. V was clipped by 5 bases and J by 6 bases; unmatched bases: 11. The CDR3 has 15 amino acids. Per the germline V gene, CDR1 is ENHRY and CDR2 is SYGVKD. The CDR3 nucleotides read TGTGCCATCAGTAACCCAGGACAGGGGATTGGCGAGCAGTACTTC. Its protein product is CAISNPGQGIGEQYF.

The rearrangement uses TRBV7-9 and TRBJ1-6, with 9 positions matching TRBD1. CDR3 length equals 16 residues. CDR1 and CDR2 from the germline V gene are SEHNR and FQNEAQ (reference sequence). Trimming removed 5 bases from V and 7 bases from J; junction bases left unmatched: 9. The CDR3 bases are TGTGCCAGCAGCCAGGACAGGGGTATCTTGAATTCACCCCTCCACTTT. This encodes CASSQDRGILNSPLHF. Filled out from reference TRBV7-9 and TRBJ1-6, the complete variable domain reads DTGVSQNPRHKITKRGQNVTFRCDPISEHNRLYWYRQTLGQGPEFLTYFQNEAQLEKSRLLSDRFSAERPKGSFSTLEIQRTEQGDSAMYLCASSQDRGILNSPLHFGNGTRLTVT.

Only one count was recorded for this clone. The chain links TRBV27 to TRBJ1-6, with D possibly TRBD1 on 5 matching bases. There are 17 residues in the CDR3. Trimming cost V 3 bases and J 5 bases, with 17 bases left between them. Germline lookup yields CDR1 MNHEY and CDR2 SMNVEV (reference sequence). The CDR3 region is CASSFRGGLPNNSPLHF. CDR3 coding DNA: TGTGCCAGCAGTTTCCGGGGCGGACTACCAAATAATTCACCCCTCCACTTT.

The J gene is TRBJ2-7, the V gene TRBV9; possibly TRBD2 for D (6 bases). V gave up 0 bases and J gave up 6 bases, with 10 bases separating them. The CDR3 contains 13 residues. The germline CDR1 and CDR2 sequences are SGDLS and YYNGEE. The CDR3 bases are TGTGCCAGCAGCGTAGTGGAGGGACCCGAGCAGTACTTC. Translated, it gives CASSVVEGPEQYF.

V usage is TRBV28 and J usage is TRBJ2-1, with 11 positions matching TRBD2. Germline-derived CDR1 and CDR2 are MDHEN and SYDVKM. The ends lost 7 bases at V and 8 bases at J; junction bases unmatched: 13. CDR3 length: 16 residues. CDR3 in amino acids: CASTNGGLAGVDEQFF. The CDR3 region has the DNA TGTGCCAGCACTAATGGTGGACTAGCGGGCGTCGATGAGCAGTTCTTC.

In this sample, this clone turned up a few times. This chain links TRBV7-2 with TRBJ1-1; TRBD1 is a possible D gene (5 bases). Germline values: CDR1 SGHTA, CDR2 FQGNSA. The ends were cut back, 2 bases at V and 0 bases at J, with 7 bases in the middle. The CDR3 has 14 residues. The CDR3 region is CASSLRGMNTEAFF. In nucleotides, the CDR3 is TGTGCCAGCAGCTTAAGGGGCATGAACACTGAAGCTTTCTTT.

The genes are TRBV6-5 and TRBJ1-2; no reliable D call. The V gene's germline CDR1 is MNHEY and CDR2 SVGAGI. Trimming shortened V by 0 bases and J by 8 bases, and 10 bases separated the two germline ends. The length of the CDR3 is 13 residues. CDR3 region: CASSYSAFGGYTF. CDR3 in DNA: TGTGCCAGCAGTTACTCGGCATTCGGGGGCTACACCTTC.